Listed below are T cell receptor beta chains from one sample, sequenced in a study of blood T cell repertoires in COVID-19. TCRdb's table, derived via immunoSEQ multiplex PCR, lists solely in-frame clones and lacks some. This sample has 250,000 to 350,000 clones, with 75% to 90% found just once. Sequences were obtained from peripheral blood. The receptors were sampled from a woman aged 25 to 39 with active or convalescent COVID-19. Each CDR3 is given with its conserved first and last residue. D genes are given only for firm matches. Size tells how often a clone was seen (once, few, many) or the class of an expanded clone, and some rows leave it out.

TGTGCCACCCAGATCCTCACAGATACGCAGTATTTT	CATQILTDTQYF	NA	TRBV3-1/TRBV3-2	TRBJ2-3	NA
TGTGCCAGCAGCCCGACAGGCGCAGATACGCAGTATTTT	CASSPTGADTQYF	NA	TRBV7-2	TRBJ2-3	NA
TGTGCCAGTAGTTCTACAGGGCACGAGCAGTACTTC	CASSSTGHEQYF	NA	TRBV19	TRBJ2-7	many
TGCAGCGTTGAAGGGCAGAGCACAGATACGCAGTATTTT	CSVEGQSTDTQYF	NA	TRBV29-1	TRBJ2-3	once
TGTGCCAGTAGCCCACAAGGGACAGGAAACACCATATATTTT	CASSPQGTGNTIYF	NA	TRBV19	TRBJ1-3	NA
TGTGCCAGCAGCGCGTCTATGAACACTGAAGCTTTCTTT	CASSASMNTEAFF	NA	TRBV5-4	TRBJ1-1	once
TGTGCCTGGAGTGTAGATCCTCCGGGTTACTATGGCTACACCTTC	CAWSVDPPGYYGYTF	NA	TRBV30	TRBJ1-2	NA
TGTGCCAGCAGTTTACCCCAAGCCCCCCACAATCAGCCCCAGCATTTT	CASSLPQAPHNQPQHF	NA	TRBV28	TRBJ1-5	once
TGTGCCAGCAGCTTAAGGGCCCCAACCGACAGGGGGCGATCCGGGGAGCTGTTTTTT	CASSLRAPTDRGRSGELFF	TRBD1	TRBV7-9	TRBJ2-2	NA
TGTGCCAGTAGTATATCAGGGATCGGTCAGCCCCAGCATTTT	CASSISGIGQPQHF	NA	TRBV19	TRBJ1-5	NA
TGTGCCAGCAGCGCCACAGATACGAACACTGAAGCTTTCTTT	CASSATDTNTEAFF	NA	TRBV9	TRBJ1-1	NA
TGCGCCAGCAGCTTGGTCGGACTAGCGGGGGGCCCGAACACCGGGGAGCTGTTTTTT	CASSLVGLAGGPNTGELFF	TRBD2	TRBV5-1	TRBJ2-2	NA
TGTGCCAGCATAGGGGCAGGGTCTGGAAACACCATATATTTT	CASIGAGSGNTIYF	NA	TRBV28	TRBJ1-3	NA
TGTGCCAGCAGCCTTCTACAGGGCGGGCCGGATAACTATGGCTACACCTTC	CASSLLQGGPDNYGYTF	NA	TRBV28	TRBJ1-2	NA
TGTGCCAGCAGTTACTCGAGACGGGGGGGTCTTGAGCAGTTCTTC	CASSYSRRGGLEQFF	TRBD2	TRBV6-2/TRBV6-3	TRBJ2-1	NA
TGTGCCAACCTCAAACAGGGTGTGGATCAGCCCCAGCATTTT	CANLKQGVDQPQHF	NA	TRBV24-1	TRBJ1-5	NA
TGTGCCAGCAGTGACAGGGGGCCTCGTGGCTACACCTTC	CASSDRGPRGYTF	TRBD1	TRBV6-2/TRBV6-3	TRBJ1-2	NA
TGTGCCAGCAGTCAACGGGACAGGGGAGCTTTCTTT	CASSQRDRGAFF	TRBD1	TRBV6-5	TRBJ1-1	few
TGTGCCAGCAGACGCCAAGTCAGGGGGCGGCATGGTGAAGCTTTCTTT	CASRRQVRGRHGEAFF	TRBD1	TRBV28	TRBJ1-1	NA
TGTGCCAGCTCCCTTAGCGGGGGGACCTCCTACGAGCAGTACTTC	CASSLSGGTSYEQYF	TRBD2	TRBV18	TRBJ2-7	few
TGCAGCGTTCGTGACAGGGGAAACACCATATATTTT	CSVRDRGNTIYF	NA	TRBV29-1	TRBJ1-3	NA
TGTGCCAGCCGGACAGTTTGGGCTTTCTTT	CASRTVWAFF	NA	TRBV6-5	TRBJ1-1	NA
TGTGCCAGCAGGCTCCCGGGACAGTCCTACAATGAGCAGTTCTTC	CASRLPGQSYNEQFF	TRBD1	TRBV28	TRBJ2-1	NA
TGTGCCACCAGTGATTCCGGGACAGGAGGGGACACTGAAGCTTTCTTT	CATSDSGTGGDTEAFF	TRBD1	TRBV24-1	TRBJ1-1	NA
TGTGCCAGCAGTGCCCCGACGGGAGTCTCTGGAAACACCATATATTTT	CASSAPTGVSGNTIYF	NA	TRBV6-1	TRBJ1-3	NA
TGTGCCAGCAGCTTCCGACAGGGCCGAGTGGAGACCCAGTACTTC	CASSFRQGRVETQYF	TRBD1	TRBV5-8	TRBJ2-5	NA
TGTGCCAGCAGTGGACAGGGGGCTGGTGAAGCTTTCTTT	CASSGQGAGEAFF	TRBD1	TRBV2	TRBJ1-1	NA
TGTGCCAGCACAACGACAGGGAAGGCCCAAGAGACCCAGTACTTC	CASTTTGKAQETQYF	TRBD1	TRBV25-1	TRBJ2-5	once
TGTGCCACCAGTGACCCTACAGGTCCACACAATGAGCAGTTCTTC	CATSDPTGPHNEQFF	NA	TRBV24-1	TRBJ2-1	NA
TGTGCCAGCAGCTTCAGTGCCTACAATGAGCAGTTCTTC	CASSFSAYNEQFF	NA	TRBV11-1	TRBJ2-1	few
TGTGCCAGCAGCCCCTCCGGGAGGTCAGCCCAGCATTTT	CASSPSGRSAQHF	NA	TRBV3-1/TRBV3-2	TRBJ1-5	few
TGTGCCAGCGATGGACAGGGGGCTCGGTATGGCTACACCTTC	CASDGQGARYGYTF	TRBD1	TRBV28	TRBJ1-2	once
TGTGCCAGCAGCCGCCCTTTTCGGGACGCAGGGGGAGCAGGGGAGACCCAGTACTTC	CASSRPFRDAGGAGETQYF	TRBD1	TRBV7-6	TRBJ2-5	NA
TGTGCCAGTAGTATATCGGGGGGGGCGCGGATGTCTAACTATGGCTACACCTTC	CASSISGGARMSNYGYTF	NA	TRBV19	TRBJ1-2	few
TGTGCCAGCAGTTACTCTCTAGCGGGGTTTTACAATGAGCAGTTCTTC	CASSYSLAGFYNEQFF	TRBD2	TRBV6-2/TRBV6-3	TRBJ2-1	NA
TGTGCCAGCAGTGGTGAGACAAGTCTCTATGGCTACACCTTC	CASSGETSLYGYTF	NA	TRBV2	TRBJ1-2	NA
TGTGCCAGCAGCTTGGTAGTGGGGGGGTCAGCAGATACGCAGTATTTT	CASSLVVGGSADTQYF	TRBD2	TRBV5-4	TRBJ2-3	NA
TGTGCCTGGAGCGGACGGTTCAGGGGGAATGGCTACACCTTC	CAWSGRFRGNGYTF	TRBD1	TRBV30	TRBJ1-2	NA
TGTGCCAGCAGCCAAGAGATCCACAGGGGGAGGGTGAACACTGAAGCTTTCTTT	CASSQEIHRGRVNTEAFF	TRBD1	TRBV3-1/TRBV3-2	TRBJ1-1	NA
TGCGCCAGCAGCCCCAGACTAGCGGAAGAGCAGTACTTC	CASSPRLAEEQYF	TRBD2	TRBV4-1	TRBJ2-7	medium-sized
TGTGCCGGGGGGGGCGCAAGGAACACTGAAGCTTTCTTT	CAGGGARNTEAFF	NA	TRBV2	TRBJ1-1	NA
TGTGCCAGCAGTGAATATTTTCCTGGGCAGTCAGGAAACACCATATATTTT	CASSEYFPGQSGNTIYF	NA	TRBV25-1	TRBJ1-3	NA
TGTGCCAGCTCTGTCGGGACAGGGATCTCACCCCTCCACTTT	CASSVGTGISPLHF	TRBD1	TRBV18	TRBJ1-6	once
TGCAGCGTTGAATCCGTCCCCACAGATACGCAGTATTTT	CSVESVPTDTQYF	NA	TRBV29-1	TRBJ2-3	NA